This entry lists 10 T cell receptor beta chains sequenced from one sample in a study of neurological immune-mediated disorders. Using its own MiXCR run on the 5' RACE reads, TCRdb lists one record per CDR3 protein. The data contain tens of thousands of distinct CDR3 sequences, about 4% of them singletons. Sample time point: longitudinal time-point 3. Sequencing was performed on PBMCs. These receptors came from a woman aged 60 to 75 with multiple sclerosis.

The sample holds many counts of this clonotype. The V and J genes are TRBV7-9 and TRBJ2-5, with TRBD2 identical over 7 bases. The germline CDR1 and CDR2 sequences are SEHNR and FQNEAQ (reference sequence). The CDR3 totals 14 residues. J was trimmed by 3 bases and V by 3 bases; bases with no gene match: 4. The CDR3 sequence is CASSLSGAKETQYF. Here the CDR3 DNA reads TGTGCCAGCAGCTTGAGCGGGGCGAAAGAGACCCAGTACTTC. Together with reference TRBV7-9 and TRBJ2-5, the CDR3 gives the full variable domain: DTGVSQNPRHKITKRGQNVTFRCDPISEHNRLYWYRQTLGQGPEFLTYFQNEAQLEKSRLLSDRFSAERPKGSFSTLEIQRTEQGDSAMYLCASSLSGAKETQYFGPGTRLLVL.

This clonotype was recorded at least ten times. This chain joins TRBV5-1 and TRBJ1-1, with D tentatively TRBD1 (5 bases). With 0 bases removed from V and 0 bases from J, the gap between germline ends came to 9 bases. The germline gives CDR1 SGHRS, CDR2 YFSETQ. This CDR3 is 15 amino acids long. DNA for the CDR3: TGCGCCAGCAGCTTGGCGAGACAGTTGAACACTGAAGCTTTCTTT. Its translation: CASSLARQLNTEAFF.

This clonotype was seen repeatedly, ten times or more. The chain has TRBV6-1 and TRBJ1-5; D gene uncertain. The CDR3 runs to 13 residues. The germline gives CDR1 MNHNS, CDR2 SASEGT. V dropped 1 base and J dropped 7 bases, with 8 bases sitting between them. The DNA of the CDR3 is TGTGCCAGCAGTGAAGGGGTGGGGCAGCCCCAGCATTTT. Translating it yields CASSEGVGQPQHF.

The sample holds many counts of this clonotype. The chain links TRBV11-2 to TRBJ2-7, with D possibly being TRBD1 or TRBD2 (6 bases each). The V end lost 5 bases, the J end lost 6 bases, and 17 bases lay between the germline ends. Germline V gives CDR1 SGHAT, CDR2 FQNNGV. This CDR3 has 14 residues. CDR3 sequence (DNA): TGTGCCAGCAGCCGGAGGGGGGCTCTGGGCGAGCAGTACTTC. This gives the protein CASSRRGALGEQYF. Full variable domain (missing parts from reference TRBV11-2 and TRBJ2-7): EAGVAQSPRYKIIEKRQSVAFWCNPISGHATLYWYQQILGQGPKLLIQFQNNGVVDDSQLPKDRFSAERLKGVDSTLKIQPAKLEDSAVYLCASSRRGALGEQYFGPGTRLTVT.

The rearrangement joins TRBV7-9 to TRBJ2-7; a weak D match, TRBD2 (5 bases). Germline values: CDR1 SEHNR, CDR2 FQNEAQ (reference sequence). V lost 1 base to trimming and J lost 3 bases, with 10 bases between them. The CDR3 runs to 14 residues. CDR3 in amino acids: CASSLELANYEQYF. The CDR3 region has the DNA TGTGCCAGCAGCTTAGAGCTAGCCAACTACGAGCAGTACTTC.

With regard to this clonotype: A much larger clone sits a single nucleotide away, making a read error possible. The rearrangement joins TRBV20-1 to TRBJ1-5; D possibly corresponds to TRBD1 (6 bases). This CDR3 region has 15 residues. Trimming stripped 3 bases from V and 4 bases from J, with 16 bases between. Germline V gene lookup returns CDR1 DFQATT and CDR2 SNEGSKA (reference sequence). The CDR3 region is CSASDGTCGNQPQHF. The CDR3 region has the DNA TGCAGTGCTAGTGACGGGACATGTGGTAATCAGCCCCAGCATTTT.

In this sample, this clonotype turned up many times. The chain carries TRBV12-3 or TRBV12-4 and TRBJ1-2, with D maybe TRBD1 (5 bases). The CDR3 is made up of 10 amino acids. The germline V and J ends were trimmed by 10 bases and 8 bases, with 11 bases remaining between them. The CDR3 protein is CATSGVGYTF. CDR3 DNA: TGTGCCACCTCGGGGGTCGGCTACACCTTC.

This clonotype was detected many times. V usage is TRBV5-5 and J usage is TRBJ2-2; possible D gene TRBD1, 6 bases. The CDR3 has 15 residues. Germline CDR1 is SGHKS and CDR2 is YYEKEE (reference sequence). Trimming took off 4 bases at V and 2 bases at J, with 12 bases between the two ends. In nucleotides, the CDR3 is TGTGCCAGCAGCAATCAACAGGGTAACACCGGGGAGCTGTTTTTT. It encodes CASSNQQGNTGELFF.

This clonotype was observed a handful of times. The V gene is TRBV15, the J gene TRBJ1-4; D might be TRBD1 (5 bases). This CDR3 contains 15 residues. Trimming left V 5 bases short and J 8 bases short, with 18 bases between. CDR1 is LNHNV and CDR2 is YYDKDF in the germline V gene (reference sequence). The chain's CDR3 is CATSREGRDHEKLFF. CDR3 DNA sequence: TGTGCCACCAGCCGCGAGGGAAGGGACCACGAAAAACTGTTTTTT.

At least ten counts were recorded for this clonotype. The rearrangement links TRBV7-2 to TRBJ1-2; D is undetermined. Per germline, CDR1 SGHTA and CDR2 FQGNSA. The V end was cut by 6 bases, the J end by 2 bases, with 10 bases between. The CDR3 sequence is 13 residues long. Here the CDR3 DNA reads TGTGCCAGCAGTCCCGAGGCCAACTATGGCTACACCTTC. The encoded protein is CASSPEANYGYTF.